One and the same sample provided the 17 T cell receptor beta chains below, sequenced in a study of regulatory T cells in long-lasting Graves disease. Time point here: persistent/refractory GD, antithyroid drugs over 5 years with positive TRAb. From PBMCs, RNA was extracted and then used to make the TCR library. Arm-PCR of CDR3 regions with iRepertoire HTBI primers generated TCR beta libraries. A single record per CDR3 protein comes from TCRdb applying MiXCR to the multiplex PCR reads. The repertoire holds fewer than 600,000 distinct CDR3 sequences, with about 20% as singletons. The source material was peripheral blood mononuclear cells (PBMCs), sampled when the disease was refractory, from a patient treated with antithyroid drugs. These receptors all stem from a female donor with Graves disease.

In its sample, this clonotype was seen a few times. This chain connects TRBV5-1 to TRBJ2-7; a weak D match, TRBD1 (5 bases). The CDR3 spans 15 residues. Germline V gene data show CDR1 as SGHRS and CDR2 as YFSETQ. With 5 bases removed from V and 0 bases from J, the gap between germline ends came to 15 bases. CDR3 sequence (DNA): TGCGCCAGCAGAGAGACAGTCCCTAGCTCCTACGAGCAGTACTTC. It codes for CASRETVPSSYEQYF.

At least ten counts were recorded for this clonotype. The chain carries TRBV7-2 and TRBJ2-7, with 8 nucleotides matching TRBD2. The V gene end was trimmed by 5 bases and the J gene end by 2 bases; junction bases not matched to a gene: 11. Germline V gives CDR1 SGHTA, CDR2 FQGNSA. The CDR3 sequence is 16 residues long. The CDR3 spells CASSPHSAGATYEQYF. The CDR3, as DNA: TGTGCCAGCAGCCCGCATTCAGCGGGAGCGACCTACGAGCAGTACTTC.

This clonotype has a handful of counts. The rearrangement joins TRBV13 to TRBJ2-3, with TRBD2 matching 8 bases. The CDR3 loop spans 13 amino acids. Germline V CDR1 and CDR2: PRHDT, FYEKMQ (reference sequence). J lost 6 bases, V lost 5 bases, and 4 bases had no gene match. As DNA, the CDR3 is TGTGCCAGCAGCAGACTAGCGAGTGATACGCAGTATTTT. As protein: CASSRLASDTQYF. Supplemented by reference TRBV13 and TRBJ2-3, the full variable domain reads AAGVIQSPRHLIKEKRETATLKCYPIPRHDTVYWYQQGPGQDPQFLISFYEKMQSDKGSIPDRFSAQQFSDYHSELNMSSLELGDSALYFCASSRLASDTQYFGPGTRLTVL.

The chain has TRBV20-1 and TRBJ2-2, with 10 bases that match TRBD2. CDR3 length equals 17 residues. Germline V gene sequence: CDR1 DFQATT, CDR2 SNEGSKA (reference sequence). V dropped 2 bases and J dropped 5; count of bases not matched to a gene: 11. The chain's CDR3 is CSARTVLAGRGTGELFF. The CDR3 nucleotides are TGCAGTGCTAGAACAGTACTAGCGGGACGGGGTACCGGGGAGCTGTTTTTT.

The V gene is TRBV7-9, the J gene TRBJ2-7; D gene ambiguous. Germline CDR1 reads SEHNR; CDR2 reads FQNEAQ (reference sequence). Trimming took 1 base from V and 5 from J, leaving 9 bases between them. The length of the CDR3 is 13 residues. CDR3 DNA: TGTGCCAGCAGCTTAGGCCAGGTCCACGAGCAGTACTTC. It specifies CASSLGQVHEQYF.

This clonotype was observed at least ten times. The chain has TRBV30 and TRBJ1-2; D is unresolved. The CDR3 is 13 residues long. The germline V gene encodes CDR1 GTSNPN and CDR2 SVGIG (reference sequence). Trimming pared 2 bases from V and 2 bases from J, leaving 9 bases between. The CDR3 DNA follows: TGTGCCTGGAGTACCGGGGTAAACTATGGCTACACCTTC. Protein: CAWSTGVNYGYTF.

The rearrangement uses TRBV19 and TRBJ1-5, with D possibly matching TRBD1 (6 bases). Germline CDR1 LNHDA, CDR2 SQIVND (reference sequence). With 7 bases removed from V and 7 bases from J, the gap between germline ends came to 11 bases. There are 12 residues in the CDR3. The DNA for the CDR3 is TGTGCCAGTAATTCAGGGGAGCAGCCCCAGCATTTT. This gives the protein CASNSGEQPQHF.

This clonotype was detected only once. The gene calls are TRBV4-3 and TRBJ2-7; D is possibly TRBD2 (5 bases). From germline, CDR1 is LGHNA and CDR2 YSLEER. The CDR3 is made up of 15 amino acids. Trimming removed 1 base at V and 2 bases at J, with 12 bases between. DNA of the CDR3: TGCGCCAGCAGCCAAGTAACCGGGATTGCCTACGAGCAGTACTTC. Its translation: CASSQVTGIAYEQYF.

This clonotype was picked up many times. A read error may account for a junction end that differs from germline. The chain recombines TRBV20-1 with TRBJ1-2; tentative D call: TRBD1 (5 bases). CDR3 length: 8 amino acids. Germline V lookup: CDR1 DFQATT, CDR2 SNEGSKA (reference sequence). The CDR3 nucleotides read TGCAGTGCTGGGACCGATCGCTTC. Protein: CSAGTDRF.

This clonotype was detected a few times. The rearrangement links TRBV7-3 to TRBJ2-2; D is unclear. CDR1 is SGHTA and CDR2 is FQGTGA in the germline V gene. V was clipped by 5 bases and J by 1 base, with 17 bases between them. CDR3 size: 17 residues. CDR3 in DNA: TGTGCCAGCAGCCCCATTCCTTGGACGGAGAACACCGGGGAGCTGTTTTTT. It yields the protein CASSPIPWTENTGELFF.

The chain combines TRBV20-1 with TRBJ1-2; perhaps TRBD1 as D (5 bases). This CDR3 comprises 14 residues. Deletions cut 3 bases from V and 4 bases from J, with 15 bases between. The germline gives CDR1 DFQATT, CDR2 SNEGSKA (reference sequence). CDR3 nucleotide sequence: TGCAGTGCTAGGGGGACCGGGCGGAGCTATGGCTACACCTTC. Its protein product is CSARGTGRSYGYTF.

This clonotype was seen at least ten times. The rearrangement joins TRBV6-1 to TRBJ2-5; D not resolved. The V gene lost 5 bases and the J gene lost 5 bases, with 6 bases spanning the gap. Germline CDR1 is MNHNS and CDR2 is SASEGT. The CDR3 has 11 residues. The CDR3 sequence is CASSKAETQYF. The CDR3 nucleotides are TGTGCCAGCAGTAAGGCCGAGACCCAGTACTTC.

The chain carries TRBV29-1 and TRBJ1-2; D unresolved. Looked up from germline, CDR1 is SQVTM and CDR2 is ANQGSEA. The CDR3 is 14 amino acids. V was trimmed by 5 bases and J by 4 bases, leaving 17 bases between them. The CDR3 coding sequence is TGCAGCGTTTCTTTAGTAAAGGGAGGCTATGGCTACACCTTC. Encoded protein: CSVSLVKGGYGYTF. Drawing the rest from reference TRBV29-1 and TRBJ1-2, the complete variable domain is SAVISQKPSRDICQRGTSLTIQCQVDSQVTMMFWYRQQPGQSLTLIATANQGSEATYESGFVIDKFPISRPNLTFSTLTVSNMSPEDSSIYLCSVSLVKGGYGYTFGSGTRLTVV.

V and J are TRBV10-3 and TRBJ1-2; D not certain. V gave up 5 bases and J gave up 2 bases, with 15 bases separating them. CDR1 and CDR2 from the germline V gene are ENHRY and SYGVKD. This CDR3 comprises 15 residues. The DNA of the CDR3 is TGTGCCATCAGTTTATACCGGGATTTGAACTATGGCTACACCTTC. This sequence encodes CAISLYRDLNYGYTF.

A few counts support this clonotype. CDR3 DNA sequence: TGCGCCAGCAGCCCGTTAGGATGGGTGACCGAGACCCAGTACTTC. This translates into CASSPLGWVTETQYF. The V call is TRBV5-1, the J call TRBJ2-5; D is ambiguous. Germline V CDR1 and CDR2: SGHRS, YFSETQ. V was trimmed by 4 bases and J by 5 bases, leaving 18 bases between them. This CDR3 region has 15 residues.

V usage is TRBV11-2 and J usage is TRBJ2-5; possible D gene TRBD2, 5 bases. The germline CDR1 and CDR2 sequences are SGHAT and FQNNGV. The V gene lost 6 bases and the J gene lost 0 bases, with 11 bases spanning the gap. This CDR3 is 14 amino acids long. The CDR3 reads CASRHYGDQETQYF. CDR3 DNA sequence: TGTGCCAGCAGACATTACGGGGACCAAGAGACCCAGTACTTC.

This clonotype was seen ten or more times. The rearrangement links TRBV7-8 to TRBJ1-1; TRBD1 agrees at 8 bases. CDR1 SGHVS and CDR2 FQNEAQ come from the germline V gene. The J segment lost 0 bases and the V segment lost 8 bases, leaving 11 bases of the junction unmatched. The CDR3 spans 16 residues. The CDR3 DNA follows: TGTGCCAGCTACCCCAGGGACAGGCTAATGAACACTGAAGCTTTCTTT. It encodes CASYPRDRLMNTEAFF.